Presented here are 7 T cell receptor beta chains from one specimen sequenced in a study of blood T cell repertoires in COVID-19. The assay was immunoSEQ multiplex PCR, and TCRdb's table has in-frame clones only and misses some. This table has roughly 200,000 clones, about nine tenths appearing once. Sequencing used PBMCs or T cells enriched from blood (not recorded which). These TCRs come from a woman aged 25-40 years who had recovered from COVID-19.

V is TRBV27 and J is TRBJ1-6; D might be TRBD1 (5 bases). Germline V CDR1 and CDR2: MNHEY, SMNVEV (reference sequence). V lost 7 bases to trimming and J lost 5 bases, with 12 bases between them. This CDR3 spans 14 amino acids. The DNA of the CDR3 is TGTGCCAGCACCCTGGGGACTGATAATTCACCCCTCCACTTT. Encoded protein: CASTLGTDNSPLHF.

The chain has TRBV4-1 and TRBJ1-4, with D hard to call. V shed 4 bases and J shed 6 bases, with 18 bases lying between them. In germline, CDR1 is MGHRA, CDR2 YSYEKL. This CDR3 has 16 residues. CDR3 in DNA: TGCGCCAGCAGCCTCGAACCCCGGGGTCGAGATGAAAAACTGTTTTTT. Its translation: CASSLEPRGRDEKLFF.

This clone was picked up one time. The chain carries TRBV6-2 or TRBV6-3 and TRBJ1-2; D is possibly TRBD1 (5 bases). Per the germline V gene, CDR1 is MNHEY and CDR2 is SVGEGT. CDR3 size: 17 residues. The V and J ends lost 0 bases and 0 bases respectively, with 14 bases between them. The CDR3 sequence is CASSYSMTEHSNYGYTF. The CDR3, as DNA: TGTGCCAGCAGTTACTCGATGACAGAGCACTCTAACTATGGCTACACCTTC.

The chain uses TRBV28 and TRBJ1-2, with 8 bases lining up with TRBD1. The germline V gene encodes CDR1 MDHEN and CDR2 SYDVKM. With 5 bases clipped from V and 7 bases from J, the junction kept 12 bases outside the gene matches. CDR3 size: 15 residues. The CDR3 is CASSTRTGSWSGYTF. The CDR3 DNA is TGTGCCAGCAGTACTCGGACAGGGAGTTGGTCTGGCTACACCTTC.

DNA for the CDR3: TGCAGCGTTGGCGAGCGGGGTTTCAATGAGCAGTTCTTC. Translation: CSVGERGFNEQFF. The chain recombines TRBV29-1 with TRBJ2-1; TRBD2 matches at 7 bases. Germline CDR1 reads SQVTM; CDR2 reads ANQGSEA. This CDR3 has 13 residues. With V trimmed by 4 bases and J by 6 bases, 6 bases remained unmatched.

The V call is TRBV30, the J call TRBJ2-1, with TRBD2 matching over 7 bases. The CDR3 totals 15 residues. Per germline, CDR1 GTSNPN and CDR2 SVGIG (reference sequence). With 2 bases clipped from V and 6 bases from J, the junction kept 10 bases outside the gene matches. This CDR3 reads CAWSIGGSPRNEQFF. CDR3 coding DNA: TGTGCCTGGAGTATTGGCGGGAGCCCACGCAATGAGCAGTTCTTC.

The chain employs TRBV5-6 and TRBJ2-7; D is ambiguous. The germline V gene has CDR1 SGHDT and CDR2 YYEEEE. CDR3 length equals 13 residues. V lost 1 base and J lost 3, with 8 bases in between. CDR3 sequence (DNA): TGTGCCAGCAGCTTGTTTCAGGACTACGAGCAGTACTTC. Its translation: CASSLFQDYEQYF.